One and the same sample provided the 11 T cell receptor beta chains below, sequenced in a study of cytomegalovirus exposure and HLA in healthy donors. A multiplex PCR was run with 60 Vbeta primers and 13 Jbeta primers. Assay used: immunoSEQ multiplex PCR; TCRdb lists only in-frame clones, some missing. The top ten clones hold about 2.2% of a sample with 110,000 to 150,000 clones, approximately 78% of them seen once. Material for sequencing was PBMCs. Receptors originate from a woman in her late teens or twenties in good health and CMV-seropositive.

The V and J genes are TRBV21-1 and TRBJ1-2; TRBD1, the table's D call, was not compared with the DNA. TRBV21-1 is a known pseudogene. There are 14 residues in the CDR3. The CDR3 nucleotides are TGTGCCAGCAGCTCGACAGAAGCTAACTATGGCTACACCTTC. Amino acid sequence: CASSSTEANYGYTF.

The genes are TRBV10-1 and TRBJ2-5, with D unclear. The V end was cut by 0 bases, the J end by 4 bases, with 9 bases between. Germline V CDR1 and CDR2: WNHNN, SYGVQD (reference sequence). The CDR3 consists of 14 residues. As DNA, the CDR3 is TGCGCCAGCAGTGAGTCTCGGTTTCTAGAGACCCAGTACTTC. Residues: CASSESRFLETQYF.

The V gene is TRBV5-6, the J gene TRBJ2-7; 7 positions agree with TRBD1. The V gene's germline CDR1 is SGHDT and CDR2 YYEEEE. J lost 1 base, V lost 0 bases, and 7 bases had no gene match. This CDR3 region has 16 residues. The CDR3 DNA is TGTGCCAGCAGCTTGGGACAGGGATATCCATCCTACGAGCAGTACTTC. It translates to CASSLGQGYPSYEQYF.

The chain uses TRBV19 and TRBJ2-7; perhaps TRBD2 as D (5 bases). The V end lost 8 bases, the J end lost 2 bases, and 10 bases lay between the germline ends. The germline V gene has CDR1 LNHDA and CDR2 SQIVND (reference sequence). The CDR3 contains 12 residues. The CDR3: CASARVPYEQYF. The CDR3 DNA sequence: TGTGCCAGTGCGAGGGTCCCCTACGAGCAGTACTTC.

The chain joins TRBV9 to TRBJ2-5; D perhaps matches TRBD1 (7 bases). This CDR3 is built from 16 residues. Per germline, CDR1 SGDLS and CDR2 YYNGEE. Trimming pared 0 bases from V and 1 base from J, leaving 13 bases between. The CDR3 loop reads CASSVDRRGPQETQYF. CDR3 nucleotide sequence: TGTGCCAGCAGCGTAGATCGGAGGGGGCCCCAAGAGACCCAGTACTTC.

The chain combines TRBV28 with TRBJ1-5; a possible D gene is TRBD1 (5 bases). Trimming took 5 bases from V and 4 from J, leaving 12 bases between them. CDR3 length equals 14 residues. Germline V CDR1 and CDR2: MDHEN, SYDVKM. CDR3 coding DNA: TGTGCCAGCAGTCAAATGGGGGGAAATCAGCCCCAGCATTTT. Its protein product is CASSQMGGNQPQHF.

CDR3 loop: CASKGGAGNSPLHF. CDR3 DNA sequence: TGTGCCAGCAAAGGGGGCGCGGGGAATTCACCCCTCCACTTT. The J gene is TRBJ1-6, the V gene TRBV28; 7 bases fit TRBD1. The CDR3 runs to 14 residues. Germline lookup yields CDR1 MDHEN and CDR2 SYDVKM. Unmatched junction bases numbered 7, after V lost 7 bases and J lost 7 bases. Drawing the rest from reference TRBV28 and TRBJ1-6, the complete variable domain is DVKVTQSSRYLVKRTGEKVFLECVQDMDHENMFWYRQDPGLGLRLIYFSYDVKMKEKGDIPEGYSVSREKKERFSLILESASTNQTSMYLCASKGGAGNSPLHFGNGTRLTVT.

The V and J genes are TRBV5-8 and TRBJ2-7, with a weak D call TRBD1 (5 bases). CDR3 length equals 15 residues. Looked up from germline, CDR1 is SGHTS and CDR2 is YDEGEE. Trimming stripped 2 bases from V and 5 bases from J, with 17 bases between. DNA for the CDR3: TGTGCCAGCAGCTTTAATGGCCAAGGGGTCGACGAGCAGTACTTC. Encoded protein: CASSFNGQGVDEQYF.

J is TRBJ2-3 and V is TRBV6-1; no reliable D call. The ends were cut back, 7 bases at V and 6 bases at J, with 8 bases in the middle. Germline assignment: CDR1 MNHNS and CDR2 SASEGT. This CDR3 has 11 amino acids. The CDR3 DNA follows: TGTGCCAGCACCATCGCGGATACGCAGTATTTT. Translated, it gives CASTIADTQYF.

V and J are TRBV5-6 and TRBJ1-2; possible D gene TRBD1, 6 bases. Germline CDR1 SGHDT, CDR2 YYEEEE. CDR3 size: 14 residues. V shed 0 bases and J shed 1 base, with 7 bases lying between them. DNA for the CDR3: TGTGCCAGCAGCTTGGGGACAGTTAACTATGGCTACACCTTC. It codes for CASSLGTVNYGYTF.

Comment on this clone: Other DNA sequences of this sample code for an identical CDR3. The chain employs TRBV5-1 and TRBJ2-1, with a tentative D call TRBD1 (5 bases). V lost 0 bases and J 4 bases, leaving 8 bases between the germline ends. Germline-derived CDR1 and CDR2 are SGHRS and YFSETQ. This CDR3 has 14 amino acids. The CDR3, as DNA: TGCGCCAGCAGCTTGGGGCAGGGTTACAATGAGCAGTTCTTC. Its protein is CASSLGQGYNEQFF.